This entry lists 18 T cell receptor beta chains sequenced from one sample in a study of T-cell reconstitution after alpha-beta-depleted transplantation in children. Unique molecular identifiers were built into the TCRbeta library. MiXCR, run by TCRdb on the PCR reads, gives a single entry per CDR3 protein. The table has around 490,000 distinct CDR3 sequences, around 10% seen once. The sample here was PBMCs, mostly from graft donor cells, taken 180 days after TCRalphabeta/CD19-depleted stem cell transplant. The receptors stem from a female patient aged 2-15 years who had a stem cell transplant for aplastic anemia, so the T cells may come from the graft donor.

This clonotype was seen many times. This chain joins TRBV29-1 and TRBJ2-7; 10 bases align to TRBD2. V gave up 6 bases and J gave up 4 bases; unmatched junction bases: 6. The CDR3 spans 13 residues. Germline V gives CDR1 SQVTM, CDR2 ANQGSEA. The CDR3 DNA reads TGCAGCGTCCTACTAGCGGGAAGGTACGAGCAGTACTTC. Protein product: CSVLLAGRYEQYF.

This clonotype was observed many times. The chain links TRBV4-3 to TRBJ2-1; 12 bases line up with TRBD2. The CDR3 totals 18 residues. The ends lost 0 bases at V and 8 bases at J; junction bases unmatched: 11. The V gene's germline CDR1 is LGHNA and CDR2 YSLEER. The CDR3 nucleotides read TGCGCCAGCAGCCAAGAGGGGCCTAGCGGGAGGGTGGTCGATGAGCAGTTCTTC. Translating gives CASSQEGPSGRVVDEQFF.

A few counts support this clonotype. The V and J genes are TRBV10-3 and TRBJ2-7; D gene ambiguous. This CDR3 comprises 13 residues. Germline CDR1 is ENHRY and CDR2 is SYGVKD. V gave up 9 bases and J gave up 5 bases, with 17 bases separating them. CDR3 DNA: TGTGCCATGACGGATGACCCCTTAAACGAGCAGTACGTC. Residues: CAMTDDPLNEQYV.

This clonotype was counted only a few times. The rearrangement links TRBV12-3 or TRBV12-4 to TRBJ1-1, with a tentative D call TRBD1 (6 bases). V lost 6 bases, J lost 1 base, and 15 bases lay in between. CDR3 length: 15 amino acids. Here the CDR3 reads CASSRRLDRNTEAFF. The CDR3 DNA sequence: TGTGCCAGCAGCCGCCGTCTGGACAGGAACACTGAAGCTTTCTTT.

The chain is built from TRBV25-1 and TRBJ1-2; the D gene is possibly TRBD1 (6 bases). V shed 6 bases and J shed 5 bases, with 19 bases lying between them. There are 15 residues in the CDR3. CDR1 is MGHDK, CDR2 SYGVNS, per germline. The DNA for the CDR3 is TGTGCCAGCAGAGGAGTAGGGGGTACGGTGTATGGCTACACCTTC. This encodes CASRGVGGTVYGYTF.

This clonotype was seen at least ten times. This chain joins TRBV7-8 and TRBJ2-1, with TRBD2 matching over 8 bases. Trimming removed 1 base from V and 4 bases from J; junction bases left unmatched: 3. The CDR3 contains 15 residues. Germline V lookup: CDR1 SGHVS, CDR2 FQNEAQ. The CDR3: CASSLVVAGYNEQFF. In DNA form, the CDR3 reads TGTGCCAGCAGCTTAGTTGTAGCGGGATACAATGAGCAGTTCTTC.

This chain links TRBV7-2 with TRBJ2-3, with D possibly matching TRBD1 (5 bases). This CDR3 has 15 amino acids. V lost 5 bases and J lost 0, with 12 bases in between. Germline values: CDR1 SGHTA, CDR2 FQGNSA. The CDR3 nucleotides are TGTGCCAGCAGCCGAGACAGTACTAGCACAGATACGCAGTATTTT. This gives the protein CASSRDSTSTDTQYF.

This clonotype was found a few times. The V and J genes are TRBV19 and TRBJ2-1; D remains unclear. This CDR3 has 16 residues. The germline gives CDR1 LNHDA, CDR2 SQIVND (reference sequence). Trimming took off 3 bases at V and 2 bases at J, with 14 bases between the two ends. CDR3 nucleotide sequence: TGTGCCAGTAGTATCGGACGGCCTTTAACCTACAATGAGCAGTTCTTC. Its protein is CASSIGRPLTYNEQFF.

The chain carries TRBV11-1 and TRBJ2-1, with 11 positions matching TRBD2. This CDR3 has 20 amino acids. Trimming took 4 bases from V and 7 from J; bases not matched to a gene: 21. CDR1 is SGHAT, CDR2 FQDESV, per germline (reference sequence). In DNA form, the CDR3 reads TGTGCCAGCAGCTCTCCCTTATCACTAGCGGGAGTCCAAAGGGGGAATGAGCAGTTCTTC. It yields the protein CASSSPLSLAGVQRGNEQFF. Drawing the rest from reference TRBV11-1 and TRBJ2-1, the complete variable domain is EAEVAQSPRYKITEKSQAVAFWCDPISGHATLYWYRQILGQGPELLVQFQDESVVDDSQLPKDRFSAERLKGVDSTLKIQPAELGDSAMYLCASSSPLSLAGVQRGNEQFFGPGTRLTVL.

The chain couples TRBV7-2 to TRBJ2-7, with unresolved D. The CDR3 contains 12 residues. V gave up 1 base and J gave up 3 bases, with 4 bases separating them. Germline assignment: CDR1 SGHTA and CDR2 FQGNSA. The CDR3 DNA reads as TGTGCCAGCAGCTTAGGCGTCTACGAGCAGTACGTC. Translated, it gives CASSLGVYEQYV.

This chain connects TRBV30 to TRBJ1-6; weak D call: TRBD1 (6 bases). Trimming cost V 0 bases and J 4 bases, with 10 bases left between them. The CDR3 is made up of 15 amino acids. Germline assignment: CDR1 GTSNPN and CDR2 SVGIG (reference sequence). This chain's CDR3 is CAWSVGQGYNSPLHF. CDR3 DNA sequence: TGTGCCTGGAGTGTTGGCCAGGGGTATAATTCACCCCTCCACTTT.

This clonotype has at least ten counts. V usage is TRBV29-1 and J usage is TRBJ2-2; D might be TRBD2 (5 bases). V was trimmed by 2 bases and J by 5 bases, leaving 12 bases between them. The CDR3 runs to 14 residues. Per the germline V gene, CDR1 is SQVTM and CDR2 is ANQGSEA. The CDR3 loop is CSVESGVGTGELFF. CDR3 DNA: TGCAGCGTTGAATCCGGGGTGGGAACCGGGGAGCTGTTTTTT.

The rearrangement links TRBV12-3 or TRBV12-4 to TRBJ2-6; D remains unclear. V was shortened by 5 bases and J by 0 bases, with 8 bases between the two germline ends. The length of the CDR3 is 15 residues. The CDR3 sequence: CASSPRFSGANVLTF. CDR3 bases: TGTGCCAGCAGTCCACGGTTCTCTGGGGCCAACGTCCTGACTTTC.

The sample holds a few counts of this clonotype. This rearrangement joins TRBV6-2 or TRBV6-3 to TRBJ2-4, with TRBD2 matching over 10 bases. The J segment lost 7 bases and the V segment lost 6 bases, leaving 6 bases of the junction unmatched. CDR1 is MNHEY, CDR2 SVGEGT, per germline. The CDR3 spans 14 residues. This CDR3 is CASSFSGRNNIQYF. CDR3 sequence (DNA): TGTGCCAGCAGCTTTAGCGGGAGGAACAACATTCAGTACTTC.

This chain joins TRBV5-1 and TRBJ1-2; D is uncertain. The CDR3 extends over 15 amino acids. V lost 0 bases and J lost 0, with 9 bases in between. CDR1 and CDR2 from the germline V gene are SGHRS and YFSETQ. As DNA, the CDR3 is TGCGCCAGCAGCTTGGATGTCAGGCCTAACTATGGCTACACCTTC. This encodes CASSLDVRPNYGYTF.

Ten or more counts support this clonotype. The chain carries TRBV7-2 and TRBJ2-3, with D unclear. V lost 5 bases to trimming and J lost 6 bases, with 12 bases between them. Germline V lookup: CDR1 SGHTA, CDR2 FQGNSA. The CDR3 loop spans 13 amino acids. CDR3 in amino acids: CASSPFHADTQYF. For the CDR3, the DNA is TGTGCCAGCAGCCCCTTTCATGCGGATACGCAGTATTTT.

This sequence joins TRBV9 and TRBJ2-2; the match to TRBD2 covers 9 bases. The CDR3 totals 17 residues. Looked up from germline, CDR1 is SGDLS and CDR2 is YYNGEE. The ends lost 0 bases at V and 5 bases at J; junction bases unmatched: 8. The CDR3 DNA is TGTGCCAGCAGCGTAGAAGTGTGGCTAGCGGGAACCGGGGAGCTGTTTTTT. The encoded protein is CASSVEVWLAGTGELFF.

The chain is built from TRBV27 and TRBJ2-6, with D possibly matching TRBD1 (5 bases). The CDR3 runs to 14 residues. Per the germline V gene, CDR1 is MNHEY and CDR2 is SMNVEV (reference sequence). V shed 8 bases and J shed 10 bases, with 18 bases lying between them. CDR3 DNA: TGTGCCAGCTCGAGAGGTGCCACAGGTAACGTCCTGACTTTC. Protein: CASSRGATGNVLTF.